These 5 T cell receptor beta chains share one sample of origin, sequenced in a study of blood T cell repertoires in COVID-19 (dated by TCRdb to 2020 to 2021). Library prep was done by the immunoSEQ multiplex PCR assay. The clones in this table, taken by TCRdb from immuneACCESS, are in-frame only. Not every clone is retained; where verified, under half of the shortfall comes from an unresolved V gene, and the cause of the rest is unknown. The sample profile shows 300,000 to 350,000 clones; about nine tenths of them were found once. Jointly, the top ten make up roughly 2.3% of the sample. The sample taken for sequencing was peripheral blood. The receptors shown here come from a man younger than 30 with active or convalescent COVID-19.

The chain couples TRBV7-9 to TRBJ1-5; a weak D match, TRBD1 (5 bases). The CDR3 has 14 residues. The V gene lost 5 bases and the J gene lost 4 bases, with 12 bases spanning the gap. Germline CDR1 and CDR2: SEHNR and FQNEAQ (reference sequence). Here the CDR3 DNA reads TGTGCCAGCAGCGCGGGGCTTGAAAATCAGCCCCAGCATTTT. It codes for CASSAGLENQPQHF.

CDR3 region: CASSLTVPGTDTQYF. The CDR3 coding sequence is TGCGCCAGCAGCTTGACAGTTCCTGGCACAGATACGCAGTATTTT. The chain recombines TRBV5-1 with TRBJ2-3; D uncertain. Between the trimmed V and J ends, which lost 1 base and 1 base, there was a span of 10 bases. Germline V gives CDR1 SGHRS, CDR2 YFSETQ. This CDR3 contains 15 residues. Full variable domain (rest looked up from reference TRBV5-1 and TRBJ2-3): KAGVTQTPRYLIKTRGQQVTLSCSPISGHRSVSWYQQTPGQGLQFLFEYFSETQRNKGNFPGRFSGRQFSNSRSEMNVSTLELGDSALYLCASSLTVPGTDTQYFGPGTRLTVL.

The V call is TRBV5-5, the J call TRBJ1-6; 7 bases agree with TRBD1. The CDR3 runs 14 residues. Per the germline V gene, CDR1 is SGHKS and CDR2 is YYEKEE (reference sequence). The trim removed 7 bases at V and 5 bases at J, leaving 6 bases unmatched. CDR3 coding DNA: TGTGCCAGCGGTGGGGGGACAGATAATTCACCCCTCCACTTT. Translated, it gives CASGGGTDNSPLHF.

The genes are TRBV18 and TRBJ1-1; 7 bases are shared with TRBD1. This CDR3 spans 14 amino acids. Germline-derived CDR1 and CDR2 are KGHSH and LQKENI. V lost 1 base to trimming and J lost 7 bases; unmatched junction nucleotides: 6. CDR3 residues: CASSPRFPGGEAFF. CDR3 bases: TGTGCCAGCTCACCACGTTTCCCAGGGGGTGAAGCTTTCTTT.

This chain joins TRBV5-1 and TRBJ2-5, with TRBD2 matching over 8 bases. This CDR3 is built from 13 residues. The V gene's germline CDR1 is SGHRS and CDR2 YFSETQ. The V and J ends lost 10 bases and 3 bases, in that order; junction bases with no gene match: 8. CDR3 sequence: CASRGLVEETQYF. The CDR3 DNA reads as TGCGCCTCCAGGGGACTAGTCGAAGAGACCCAGTACTTC.